The T cell receptor (beta chain) under discussion was sequenced for a study of blood T cell repertoires in COVID-19. Study-wide context: Whether acute or convalescent, the COVID-19 samples came from the United States, Italy and Spain. Sources were T cells, B-cell-depleted T cells, or PBMCs; the material itself was cDNA or gDNA.

Authors' methods: Reference gene primer amplification yielded estimated nucleated cell counts. Method: immunoSEQ multiplex PCR; TCRdb's copy keeps in-frame clones and lacks some. The V and J calls and clone size come from that table; D and trimming were worked out from the DNA. Found here are about 240,000 clones, 65% to 85% of them singletons; the top ten hold around 5.5%. CDR1 and CDR2 (germline): LNHNV, YYDKDF (reference sequence). This CDR3 is 18 amino acids long. V was trimmed by 0 bases and J by 1 base, leaving 18 bases between them. This clone was seen only a few times. Input material: peripheral blood. The receptor's source is a human donor in a cohort sampled during active COVID-19. This rearrangement joins TRBV15 to TRBJ1-1; perhaps TRBD1 as D (6 bases). This CDR3 is CATSRDRPPTGPNTEAFF. In DNA form, the CDR3 reads TGTGCCACCAGCAGAGACCGCCCCCCTACAGGGCCGAACACTGAAGCTTTCTTT. Based on the CDR3 plus reference TRBV15 and TRBJ1-1, the full variable domain is DAMVIQNPRYQVTQFGKPVTLSCSQTLNHNVMYWYQQKSSQAPKLLFHYYDKDFNNEADTPDNFQSRRPNTSFCFLDIRSPGLGDTAMYLCATSRDRPPTGPNTEAFFGQGTRLTVV.